This T cell receptor (beta chain) stems from a study of T cell responses to AZD1222 COVID-19 vaccine. Only in-frame clones appear in the TCRdb table, and some are missing; sequencing was by immunoSEQ multiplex PCR. Of around 140,000 clones listed, roughly 90% are singletons. There are 15 residues in the CDR3. Germline-derived CDR1 and CDR2 are MNHEY and SVGAGI. V dropped 7 bases and J dropped 6 bases, with 22 bases sitting between them. The clonotype was recovered from an adult who received the AZD1222 COVID-19 vaccine. The gene calls are TRBV6-5 and TRBJ2-7; maybe TRBD2 (6 bases). The sample was peripheral blood, taken 28 days after the second AZD1222 dose. The CDR3 nucleotides read TGTGCCAGCACCCTGGGGGAGGCCCGACTTGGCGAGCAGTACTTC. This encodes CASTLGEARLGEQYF.